By proportion, the clone carrying this T cell receptor beta chain is medium-sized (0.01 to 0.1%). Its antigen is currently unknown. It was with 60 Vbeta and 13 Jbeta primers that the PCR ran. Original methodology: A later analysis tallied 80 million or so unique TCR beta chains, some 10 million of them shared. Profiling relied on immunoSEQ multiplex PCR, and the TCRdb table lists in-frame clones only, not all of them. V, J and clone size were drawn from that table, and D and trimming were deduced from the DNA. Of a few hundred thousand clones in the sample, 75% to 90% were seen once. The sample comes from a study of cytomegalovirus exposure and HLA in healthy donors. Germline CDR1 reads SGHTS; CDR2 reads YDEGEE. The CDR3 length is 12 residues. V gave up 4 bases and J gave up 3 bases, with 8 bases separating them. Study observations and caveats: According to reports, the classifier identified cytomegalovirus status with high specificity and sensitivity. Most TCRs appeared rarely, but some public TCRs recurred in many donors.

The rearrangement links TRBV5-8 to TRBJ2-7; D unclear. This sequence originates from a young woman in good health and CMV-seronegative. Specimen: PBMCs. The CDR3 coding sequence is TGTGCCAGCAGCCCTTTTGTCTACGAGCAGTACTTC. Translated, it gives CASSPFVYEQYF. Drawing the rest from reference TRBV5-8 and TRBJ2-7, the complete variable domain is EAGVTQSPTHLIKTRGQQATLRCSPISGHTSVYWYQQALGLGLQFLLWYDEGEERNRGNFPPRFSGRQFPNYSSELNVNALELEDSALYLCASSPFVYEQYFGPGTRLTVT.